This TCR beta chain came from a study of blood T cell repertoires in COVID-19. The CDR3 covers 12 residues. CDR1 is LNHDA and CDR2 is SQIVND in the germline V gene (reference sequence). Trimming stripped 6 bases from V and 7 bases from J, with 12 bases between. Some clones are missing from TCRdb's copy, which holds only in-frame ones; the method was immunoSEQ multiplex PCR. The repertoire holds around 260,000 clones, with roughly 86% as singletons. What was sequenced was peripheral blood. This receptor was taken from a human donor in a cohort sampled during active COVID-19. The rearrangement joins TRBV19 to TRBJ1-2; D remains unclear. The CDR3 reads CASSPPRGGYTF. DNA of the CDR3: TGTGCCAGTAGCCCCCCGCGGGGTGGCTACACCTTC.